This section outlines one T cell receptor beta chain sequence together with its context. As processed by the authors: Reference gene primer amplification gave estimated nucleated cell counts. TCRdb's copy holds only in-frame clones and misses some; the assay was immunoSEQ multiplex PCR. V and J calls and clone size are copied from that table; D and trimming were computed from the DNA. The data show approximately 300,000 clones, 89% seen once. The CDR3 covers 15 residues. Germline assignment: CDR1 SNHLY and CDR2 FYNNEI. Trimming at V came to 7 bases and at J to 1 base, leaving 6 bases not matched to a gene. The record originates from a study of blood T cell repertoires in COVID-19. In the study overall: COVID-19 samples, acute and convalescent, were from the United States, Italy and Spain.

Adults between roughly 18 and 100 years of age took part from fewer than 30 US areas. In Cohort 3, a recovered donor had either two negative PCRs, clearance, or symptom resolution. Sequenced material: PBMCs or T cells enriched from blood (not recorded which). This clonotype was obtained from a man in his sixties who had recovered from COVID-19. The chain uses TRBV2 and TRBJ2-7; TRBD2 aligns across 11 bases. The CDR3 is CASNDGTSGSYEQYF. The CDR3 DNA reads as TGTGCCAGCAACGATGGGACTAGCGGATCCTACGAGCAGTACTTC.